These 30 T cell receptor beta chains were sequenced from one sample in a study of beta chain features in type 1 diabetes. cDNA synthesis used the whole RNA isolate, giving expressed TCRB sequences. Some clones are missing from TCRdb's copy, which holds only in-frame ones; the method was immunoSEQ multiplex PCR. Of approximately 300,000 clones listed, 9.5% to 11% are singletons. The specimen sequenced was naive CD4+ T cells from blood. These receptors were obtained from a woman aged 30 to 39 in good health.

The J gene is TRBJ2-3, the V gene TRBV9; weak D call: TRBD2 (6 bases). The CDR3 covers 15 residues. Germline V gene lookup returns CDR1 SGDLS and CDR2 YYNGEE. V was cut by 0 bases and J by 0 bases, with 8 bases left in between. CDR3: CASSVGGDSTDTQYF. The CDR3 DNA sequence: TGTGCCAGCAGCGTAGGCGGGGACAGCACAGATACGCAGTATTTT.

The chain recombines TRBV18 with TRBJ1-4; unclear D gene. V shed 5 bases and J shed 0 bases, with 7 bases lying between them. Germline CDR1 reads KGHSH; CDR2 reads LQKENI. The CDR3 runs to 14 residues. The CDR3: CASSYGATNEKLFF. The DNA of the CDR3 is TGTGCCAGCTCATACGGGGCAACTAATGAAAAACTGTTTTTT.

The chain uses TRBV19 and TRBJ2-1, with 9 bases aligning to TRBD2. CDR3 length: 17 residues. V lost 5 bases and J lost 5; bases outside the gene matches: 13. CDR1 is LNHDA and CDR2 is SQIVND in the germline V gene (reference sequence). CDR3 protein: CASSSSRGSGRNNEQFF. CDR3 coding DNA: TGTGCCAGTAGTTCCAGCCGAGGTAGCGGGAGAAACAATGAGCAGTTCTTC.

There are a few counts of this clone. CDR3 coding DNA: TGCAGTGCTCCGGAGGCGGGGGGCTACACCTTC. The encoded protein is CSAPEAGGYTF. This chain uses TRBV20-1 with TRBJ1-2; D uncertain. Germline CDR1 DFQATT, CDR2 SNEGSKA (reference sequence). The CDR3 totals 11 residues. Trimming pared 5 bases from V and 8 bases from J, leaving 12 bases between.

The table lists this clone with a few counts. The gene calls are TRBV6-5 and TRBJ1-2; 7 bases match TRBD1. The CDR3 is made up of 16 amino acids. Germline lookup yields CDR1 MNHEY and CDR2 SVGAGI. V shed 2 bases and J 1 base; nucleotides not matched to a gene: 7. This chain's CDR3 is CASSYVGTDHNYGYTF. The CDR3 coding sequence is TGTGCCAGCAGTTACGTGGGGACAGATCATAACTATGGCTACACCTTC.

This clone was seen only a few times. CDR3 nucleotide sequence: TGTGCCAGCAGCATGACTAGCGGGAGGGCCGAATGGGGTACGCAGTATTTT. This sequence encodes CASSMTSGRAEWGTQYF. V and J are TRBV5-5 and TRBJ2-3; 14 bases line up with TRBD2. The V and J ends lost 4 bases and 8 bases, in that order; junction bases with no gene match: 12. Germline V CDR1 and CDR2: SGHKS, YYEKEE (reference sequence). The CDR3 runs 17 residues.

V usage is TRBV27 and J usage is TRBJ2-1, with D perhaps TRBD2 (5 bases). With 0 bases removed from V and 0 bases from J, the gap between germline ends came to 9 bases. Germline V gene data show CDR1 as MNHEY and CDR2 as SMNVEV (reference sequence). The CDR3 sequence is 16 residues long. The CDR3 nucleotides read TGTGCCAGCAGTTTATCGCCGGGAACCTCCTACAATGAGCAGTTCTTC. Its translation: CASSLSPGTSYNEQFF.

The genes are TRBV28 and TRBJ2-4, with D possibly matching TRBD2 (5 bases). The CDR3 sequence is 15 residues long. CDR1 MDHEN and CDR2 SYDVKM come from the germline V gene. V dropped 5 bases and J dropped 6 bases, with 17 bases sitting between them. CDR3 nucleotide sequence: TGTGCCAGCAGTCCCCATCCACCGGCGGGAAACATTCAGTACTTC. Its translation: CASSPHPPAGNIQYF.

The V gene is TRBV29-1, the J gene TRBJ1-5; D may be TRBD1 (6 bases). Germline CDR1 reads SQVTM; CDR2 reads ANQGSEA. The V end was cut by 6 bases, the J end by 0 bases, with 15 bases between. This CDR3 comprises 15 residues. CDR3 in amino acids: CSVCLQGVSNQPQHF. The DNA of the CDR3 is TGCAGCGTCTGTCTACAGGGAGTTAGCAATCAGCCCCAGCATTTT.

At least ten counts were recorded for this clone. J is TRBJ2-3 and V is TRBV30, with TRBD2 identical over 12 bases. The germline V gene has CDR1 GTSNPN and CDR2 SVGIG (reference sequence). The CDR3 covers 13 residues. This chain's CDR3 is CATGLAGSDTQYF. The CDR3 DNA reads TGTGCAACGGGACTAGCGGGTTCAGATACGCAGTATTTT.

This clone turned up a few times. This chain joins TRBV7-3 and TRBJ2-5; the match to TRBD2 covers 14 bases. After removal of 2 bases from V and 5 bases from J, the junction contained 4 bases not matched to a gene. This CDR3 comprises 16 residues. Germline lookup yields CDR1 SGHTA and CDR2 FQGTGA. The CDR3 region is CASSLSGLAGDETQYF. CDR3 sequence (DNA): TGTGCCAGCAGCTTATCGGGACTAGCGGGAGACGAGACCCAGTACTTC.

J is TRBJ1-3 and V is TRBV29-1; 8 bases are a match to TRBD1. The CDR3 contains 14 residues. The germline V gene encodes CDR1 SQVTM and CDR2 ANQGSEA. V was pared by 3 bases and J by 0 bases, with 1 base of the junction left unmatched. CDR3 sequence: CSVDTGGSGNTIYF. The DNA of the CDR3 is TGCAGCGTTGATACAGGGGGCTCTGGAAACACCATATATTTT.

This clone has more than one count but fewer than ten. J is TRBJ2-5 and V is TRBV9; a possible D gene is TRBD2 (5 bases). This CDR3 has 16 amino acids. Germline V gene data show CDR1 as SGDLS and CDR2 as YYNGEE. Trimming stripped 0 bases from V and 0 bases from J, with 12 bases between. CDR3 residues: CASSVGIGVNQETQYF. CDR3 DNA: TGTGCCAGCAGCGTAGGTATCGGGGTCAACCAAGAGACCCAGTACTTC.

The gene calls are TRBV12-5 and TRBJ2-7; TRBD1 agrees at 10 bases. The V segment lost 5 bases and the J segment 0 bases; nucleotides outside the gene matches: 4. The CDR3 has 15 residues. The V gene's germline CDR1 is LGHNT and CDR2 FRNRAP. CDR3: CASGLGQGSSYEQYF. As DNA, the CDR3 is TGTGCTAGTGGTCTGGGACAGGGGAGCTCCTACGAGCAGTACTTC.

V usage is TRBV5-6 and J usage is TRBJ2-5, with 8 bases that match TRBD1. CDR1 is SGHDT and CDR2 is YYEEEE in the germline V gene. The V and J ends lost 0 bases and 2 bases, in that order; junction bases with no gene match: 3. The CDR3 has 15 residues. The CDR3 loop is CASSLVTGAQETQYF. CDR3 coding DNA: TGTGCCAGCAGCTTGGTGACAGGGGCGCAAGAGACCCAGTACTTC.

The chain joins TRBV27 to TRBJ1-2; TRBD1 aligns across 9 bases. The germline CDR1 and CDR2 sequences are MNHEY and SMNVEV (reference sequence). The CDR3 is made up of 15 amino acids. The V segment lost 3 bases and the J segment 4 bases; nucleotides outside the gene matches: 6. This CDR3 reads CASSLKGQGRYGYTF. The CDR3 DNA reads TGTGCCAGCAGTTTGAAGGGACAGGGTCGCTATGGCTACACCTTC.

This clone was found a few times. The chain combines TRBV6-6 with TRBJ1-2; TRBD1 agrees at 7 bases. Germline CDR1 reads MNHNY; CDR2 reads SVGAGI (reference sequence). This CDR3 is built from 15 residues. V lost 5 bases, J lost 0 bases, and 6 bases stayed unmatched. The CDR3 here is CASSHRDRSNYGYTF. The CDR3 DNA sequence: TGTGCCAGCAGTCACCGGGACAGATCTAACTATGGCTACACCTTC.

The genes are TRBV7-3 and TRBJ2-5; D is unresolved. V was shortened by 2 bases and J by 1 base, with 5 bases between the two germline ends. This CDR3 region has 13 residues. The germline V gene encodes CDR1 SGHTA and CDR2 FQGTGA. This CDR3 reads CASSLAAQETQYF. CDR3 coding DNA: TGTGCCAGCAGCTTAGCGGCCCAAGAGACCCAGTACTTC. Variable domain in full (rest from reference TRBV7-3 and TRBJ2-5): GAGVSQTPSNKVTEKGKYVELRCDPISGHTALYWYRQSLGQGPEFLIYFQGTGAADDSGLPNDRFFAVRPEGSVSTLKIQRTERGDSAVYLCASSLAAQETQYFGPGTRLLVL.

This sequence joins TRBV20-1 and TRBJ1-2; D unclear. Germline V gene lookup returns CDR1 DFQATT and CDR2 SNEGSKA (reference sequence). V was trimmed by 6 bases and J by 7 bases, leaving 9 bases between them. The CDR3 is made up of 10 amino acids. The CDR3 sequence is CSAVLSGYTF. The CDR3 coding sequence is TGCAGTGCCGTTCTGAGTGGCTACACCTTC.

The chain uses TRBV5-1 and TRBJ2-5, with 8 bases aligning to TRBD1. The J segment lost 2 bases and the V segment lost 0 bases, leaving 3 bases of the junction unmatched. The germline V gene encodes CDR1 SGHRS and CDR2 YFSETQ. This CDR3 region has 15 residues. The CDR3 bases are TGCGCCAGCAGCTTGGCGGACAGGGTACAAGAGACCCAGTACTTC. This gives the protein CASSLADRVQETQYF.

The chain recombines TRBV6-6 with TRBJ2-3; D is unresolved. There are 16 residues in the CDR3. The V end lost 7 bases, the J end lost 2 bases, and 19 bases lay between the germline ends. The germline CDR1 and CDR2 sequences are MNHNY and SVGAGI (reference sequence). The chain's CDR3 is CASNHMMAENTDTQYF. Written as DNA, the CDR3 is TGTGCCAGCAACCATATGATGGCGGAAAACACAGATACGCAGTATTTT.

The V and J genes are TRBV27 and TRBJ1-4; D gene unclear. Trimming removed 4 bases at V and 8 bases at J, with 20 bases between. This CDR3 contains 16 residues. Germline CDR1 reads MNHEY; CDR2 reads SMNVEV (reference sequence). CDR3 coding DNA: TGTGCCAGCAGTTCGTCGTTTGCAGAGGCGAGGGAAAAACTGTTTTTT. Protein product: CASSSSFAEAREKLFF.

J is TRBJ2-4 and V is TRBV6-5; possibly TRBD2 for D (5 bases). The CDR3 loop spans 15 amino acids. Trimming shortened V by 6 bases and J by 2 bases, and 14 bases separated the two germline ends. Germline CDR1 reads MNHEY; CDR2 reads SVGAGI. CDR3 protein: CASSPGWYTKNIQYF. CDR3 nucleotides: TGTGCCAGCAGCCCGGGGTGGTATACCAAAAACATTCAGTACTTC.

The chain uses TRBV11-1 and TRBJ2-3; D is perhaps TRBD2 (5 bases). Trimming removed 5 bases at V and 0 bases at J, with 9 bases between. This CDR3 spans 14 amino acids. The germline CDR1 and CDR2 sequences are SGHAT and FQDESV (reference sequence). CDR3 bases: TGTGCCAGCAGCCGGGGTCTCAGCACAGATACGCAGTATTTT. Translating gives CASSRGLSTDTQYF.

CDR3 coding DNA: TGTGCCAGCAACCTCGACAGGGTGGAAGATGGCTACACCTTC. Its protein product is CASNLDRVEDGYTF. The chain is built from TRBV6-6 and TRBJ1-2; 7 positions match TRBD1. The trim removed 7 bases at V and 6 bases at J, leaving 11 bases unmatched. This CDR3 spans 14 amino acids. Looked up from germline, CDR1 is MNHNY and CDR2 is SVGAGI (reference sequence).

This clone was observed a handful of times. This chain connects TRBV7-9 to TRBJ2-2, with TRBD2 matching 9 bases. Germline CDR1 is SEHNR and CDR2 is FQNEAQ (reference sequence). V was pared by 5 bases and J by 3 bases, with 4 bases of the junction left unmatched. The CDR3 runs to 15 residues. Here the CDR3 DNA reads TGTGCCAGCAGCCTTAGGACTAGCGACACCGGGGAGCTGTTTTTT. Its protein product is CASSLRTSDTGELFF.

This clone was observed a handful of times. The CDR3 spells CASSPRRRVQPQHF. The CDR3 DNA reads TGTGCCAGCAGCCCTCGCCGCAGGGTTCAGCCCCAGCATTTT. This rearrangement joins TRBV7-6 to TRBJ1-5; TRBD1 is a possible D gene (5 bases). The CDR3 extends over 14 amino acids. V was cut by 5 bases and J by 6 bases, with 14 bases left in between. CDR1 is SGHVS and CDR2 is FNYEAQ in the germline V gene.

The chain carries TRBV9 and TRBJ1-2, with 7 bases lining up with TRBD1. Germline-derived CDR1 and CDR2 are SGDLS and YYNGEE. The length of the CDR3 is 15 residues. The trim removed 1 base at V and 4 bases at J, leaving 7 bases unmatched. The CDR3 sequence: CASSVSSGGAYGYTF. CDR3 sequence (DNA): TGTGCCAGCAGCGTAAGTTCAGGGGGAGCCTATGGCTACACCTTC.

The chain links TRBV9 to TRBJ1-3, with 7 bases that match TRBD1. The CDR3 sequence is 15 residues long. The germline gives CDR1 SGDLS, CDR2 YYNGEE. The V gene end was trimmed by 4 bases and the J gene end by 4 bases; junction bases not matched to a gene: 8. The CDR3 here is CASSPPDRPGNTIYF. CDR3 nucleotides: TGTGCCAGCAGCCCCCCGGACAGGCCGGGAAACACCATATATTTT.

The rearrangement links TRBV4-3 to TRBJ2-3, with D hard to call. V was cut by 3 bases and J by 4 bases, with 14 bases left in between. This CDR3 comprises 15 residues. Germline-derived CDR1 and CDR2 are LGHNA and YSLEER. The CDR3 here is CASSHEVAFADTQYF. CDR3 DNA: TGCGCCAGCAGCCACGAGGTGGCTTTTGCAGATACGCAGTATTTT.